This T cell receptor beta chain was found in a study of blood T cell repertoires in COVID-19. The wider study: Whether acute or convalescent, the COVID-19 samples came from the United States, Italy and Spain. The cDNA or gDNA used as material had been derived from T cells, B-cell-depleted T cells, or PBMCs.

The study recruited people aged 18 to 89 years across 24 US areas. The CDR3 contains 14 residues. The V and J ends lost 3 bases and 2 bases respectively, with 10 bases between them. The germline CDR1 and CDR2 sequences are MNHNS and SASEGT. Authors' data handling: Quantification of nucleated cells was approximated via reference gene primer amplification. The method was immunoSEQ multiplex PCR; TCRdb's version includes in-frame clones alone and lacks a portion of them. The D gene and trimming were derived from the DNA, and the V and J assignments and clone size from that table. The sample yields 150,000 to 200,000 clones, 76% seen once.

The chain uses TRBV6-1 and TRBJ1-2, with D maybe TRBD1 (5 bases). Sequenced sample: PBMCs or T cells enriched from blood (not recorded which). This TCR was sampled from a woman between 45 and 60 years old with acute COVID-19. In DNA form, the CDR3 reads TGTGCCAGCAGTGACGCCAGGGCCAACTATGGCTACACCTTC. This translates into CASSDARANYGYTF.